This TCR beta chain was sequenced in a study of shared clonotypes between healthy human individuals. Assay execution took place at the deep level. Researchers divided each subset's genomic DNA evenly across several immunoSEQ plates. Here immunoSEQ multiplex PCR was the method, and the copy in TCRdb shows in-frame clones only, minus some. The sample yields roughly 2.4 million clones, approximately 96% seen once. The CDR3 loop spans 14 amino acids. Germline CDR1 and CDR2: GTSNPN and SVGIG (reference sequence). The germline V and J ends were trimmed by 1 base and 4 bases, with 8 bases remaining between them.

Sequencing was performed on naive CD4+ T cells sorted from blood. Indicated subset: CD45RA+ positively selected. The receptor was derived from a man aged 18 to 29 in good health. V and J are TRBV30 and TRBJ1-6; D ambiguous. This CDR3 reads CAWSADRYNSPLHF. CDR3 DNA: TGTGCCTGGAGTGCGGACCGTTATAATTCACCCCTCCACTTT.